Listed here is a single T cell receptor (beta chain). Antigen: not known. The source of the sample is a study of CXCR3-negative and CXCR3-positive naive CD8 T cells. Whole-study results and caveats: Memory, not naive, CXCR3-negative and CXCR3-positive cells differed in TRBV-TRBJ usage. With CXCR3 expression partially decreased after cryopreservation, most assays relied on fresh PBMCs. TRB CDR3s were more hydrophobic in CXCR3-positive than in CXCR3-negative naive cells.

This CDR3 has 12 residues. The germline gives CDR1 LNHNV, CDR2 YYDKDF (reference sequence). Naive CD8+ T cells had a CD45RO-CCR7+CD27+CD95- phenotype. The libraries of TRB cDNA were prepared using 5' RACE with UMI labels. TCRdb reanalyzed the 5' RACE reads, giving one entry per CDR3 protein sequence and no DNA. The sample shows over 95,000 distinct CDR3 sequences, and around 0.36% sits with its ten largest clones. The sequence derives from a human donor in good health. Some clones in this sample may be carry-over from other donors' samples. The sample was naive CXCR3+ CD8+ T cells from blood. As to subset: CD45RO-CCR7+CD27+CD95- naive CD8+ T cells expressing CXCR3 (TNR3+). V and J are TRBV15 and TRBJ2-7. CDR3 region: CATSAGPYEQYF.